These 18 T cell receptor beta chains came from one sample sequenced in a study of shared clonotypes between healthy human individuals. Clones were read by immunoSEQ multiplex PCR, and TCRdb kept only the in-frame ones, dropping some. The table includes millions of clones, approximately 95% detected once. The sequenced material came from naive CD4+ T cells sorted from blood. Subset of the sample: CD45RA+ positively selected. These TCRs come from a man younger than 30 in good health.

The chain uses TRBV6-1 and TRBJ2-2; D is unclear. The V gene lost 5 bases and the J gene lost 5 bases, with 12 bases spanning the gap. The CDR3 consists of 14 residues. CDR1 MNHNS and CDR2 SASEGT come from the germline V gene. The CDR3 loop is CASSPDLGTGELFF. The CDR3 DNA is TGTGCCAGCAGTCCCGACCTGGGGACCGGGGAGCTGTTTTTT.

This clone has just one count. The V and J genes are TRBV7-9 and TRBJ2-3, with 9 positions matching TRBD2. The CDR3 has 16 amino acids. Trimming took 0 bases from V and 1 from J; bases not matched to a gene: 2. The germline CDR1 and CDR2 sequences are SEHNR and FQNEAQ (reference sequence). CDR3 amino acids: CASSLAVAGGTDTQYF. In nucleotides, the CDR3 is TGTGCCAGCAGCTTAGCCGTAGCGGGAGGCACAGATACGCAGTATTTT.

The genes are TRBV2 and TRBJ2-7; a possible D gene is TRBD1 (6 bases). Trimming removed 6 bases at V and 0 bases at J, with 12 bases between. Germline assignment: CDR1 SNHLY and CDR2 FYNNEI. The CDR3 consists of 14 residues. CDR3 protein: CASRARTDSYEQYF. The CDR3 DNA is TGTGCCAGCAGGGCCCGGACAGACTCCTACGAGCAGTACTTC.

As for this clone: Other DNA sequences in the sample encode the same CDR3. The chain combines TRBV11-2 with TRBJ2-5, with D possibly TRBD1 on 5 matching bases. The CDR3 has 14 amino acids. V was trimmed by 1 base and J by 5 bases, leaving 11 bases between them. CDR1 is SGHAT and CDR2 is FQNNGV in the germline V gene. DNA of the CDR3: TGTGCCAGCAGCTTAGGGGGCATCCAGGAGACCCAGTACTTC. It encodes CASSLGGIQETQYF. Full variable domain (outside the CDR3, taken from reference TRBV11-2 and TRBJ2-5): EAGVAQSPRYKIIEKRQSVAFWCNPISGHATLYWYQQILGQGPKLLIQFQNNGVVDDSQLPKDRFSAERLKGVDSTLKIQPAKLEDSAVYLCASSLGGIQETQYFGPGTRLLVL.

The rearrangement uses TRBV6-1 and TRBJ2-3, with a tentative D call TRBD2 (7 bases). CDR1 and CDR2 (germline): MNHNS, SASEGT. This CDR3 region has 15 residues. The germline V and J ends were trimmed by 1 base and 3 bases, with 11 bases remaining between them. The CDR3 sequence: CASSEVGGRTDTQYF. As DNA, the CDR3 is TGTGCCAGCAGTGAAGTCGGGGGGCGAACAGATACGCAGTATTTT.

The rearrangement links TRBV11-2 to TRBJ1-2; D uncertain. This CDR3 is 16 amino acids long. Germline loops: CDR1 SGHAT, CDR2 FQNNGV. V lost 5 bases to trimming and J lost 4 bases, with 20 bases between them. DNA of the CDR3: TGTGCCAGCAGCCTTCCGGGGTCTGGCGGACCCTATGGCTACACCTTC. It translates to CASSLPGSGGPYGYTF.

The genes are TRBV5-1 and TRBJ2-2; 8 nucleotides agree with TRBD1. The germline V gene has CDR1 SGHRS and CDR2 YFSETQ. V lost 2 bases, J lost 1 base, and 7 bases stayed unmatched. CDR3 length: 17 amino acids. The CDR3 reads CASSLIPGQGNTGELFF. The CDR3 bases are TGCGCCAGCAGCTTAATTCCCGGACAGGGGAACACCGGGGAGCTGTTTTTT.

The chain employs TRBV14 and TRBJ2-1, with TRBD2 matching 9 bases. The CDR3 consists of 16 residues. Germline CDR1 and CDR2: SGHDN and FVKESK. V dropped 2 bases and J dropped 10; count of bases not matched to a gene: 12. This chain's CDR3 is CASSQSSGLAGPEQFF. CDR3 nucleotide sequence: TGTGCCAGCAGCCAATCATCAGGGCTAGCGGGGCCCGAGCAGTTCTTC.

The chain employs TRBV18 and TRBJ1-4; tentatively, D is TRBD1 (5 bases). CDR3 length: 17 residues. The germline V gene has CDR1 KGHSH and CDR2 LQKENI. V gave up 4 bases and J gave up 4 bases, with 19 bases separating them. Here the CDR3 reads CASSRYSLGTDNEKLFF. CDR3 DNA: TGTGCCAGCTCACGGTACAGTCTCGGGACGGATAATGAAAAACTGTTTTTT.

In its sample, this clone was seen once. This sequence joins TRBV30 and TRBJ1-3, with D unclear. This CDR3 contains 13 residues. The germline V gene has CDR1 GTSNPN and CDR2 SVGIG (reference sequence). V shed 0 bases and J shed 9 bases, with 12 bases lying between them. The CDR3 nucleotides are TGTGCCTGGAGTGTAGACCCCCGGAGCACCATATATTTT. It encodes CAWSVDPRSTIYF.

This chain joins TRBV5-1 and TRBJ2-1, with a weak D call TRBD1 (7 bases). Trimming shortened V by 6 bases and J by 5 bases, and 15 bases separated the two germline ends. There are 14 residues in the CDR3. Germline V gives CDR1 SGHRS, CDR2 YFSETQ. The CDR3 DNA is TGCGCCAGCAACTACAGGGGAGGAAACAATGAGCAGTTCTTC. This codes for CASNYRGGNNEQFF.

The chain uses TRBV5-1 and TRBJ2-5; TRBD1 agrees at 12 bases. Germline CDR1 reads SGHRS; CDR2 reads YFSETQ. The CDR3 covers 16 residues. V lost 4 bases and J lost 5; bases outside the gene matches: 9. The CDR3 protein is CASSPGGQGAGETQYF. In DNA form, the CDR3 reads TGCGCCAGCAGCCCCGGGGGACAGGGGGCAGGTGAGACCCAGTACTTC. Combining the CDR3 with reference TRBV5-1 and TRBJ2-5 gives the whole variable domain KAGVTQTPRYLIKTRGQQVTLSCSPISGHRSVSWYQQTPGQGLQFLFEYFSETQRNKGNFPGRFSGRQFSNSRSEMNVSTLELGDSALYLCASSPGGQGAGETQYFGPGTRLLVL.

CDR3 in amino acids: CASSFALGAKNIQYF. DNA of the CDR3: TGTGCCAGCAGCTTCGCGTTAGGGGCCAAAAACATTCAGTACTTC. The rearrangement links TRBV5-4 to TRBJ2-4, with D uncertain. The germline gives CDR1 SGHNT, CDR2 YYREEE (reference sequence). CDR3 size: 15 residues. V was cut by 2 bases and J by 1 base, with 10 bases left in between.

The chain uses TRBV6-5 and TRBJ2-2; D possibly corresponds to TRBD1 (6 bases). Trimming stripped 5 bases from V and 4 bases from J, with 14 bases between. Per the germline V gene, CDR1 is MNHEY and CDR2 is SVGAGI. This CDR3 is built from 15 residues. The CDR3 sequence: CASSPRTDLTGELFF. Here the CDR3 DNA reads TGTGCCAGCAGTCCACGGACAGATCTCACCGGGGAGCTGTTTTTT.

The chain has TRBV5-1 and TRBJ2-7; D tentatively reads TRBD1 or TRBD2 (5 bases each). The CDR3 extends over 13 amino acids. The germline V gene has CDR1 SGHRS and CDR2 YFSETQ. V lost 6 bases and J lost 2, with 12 bases in between. CDR3 DNA sequence: TGCGCCAGCATCGGGACCGGGACCTACGAGCAGTACTTC. It is translated as CASIGTGTYEQYF.

About this clone itself: Other DNA variants within this sample encode the same CDR3. The chain uses TRBV4-1 and TRBJ2-7; tentative D call: TRBD2 (7 bases). Trimming pared 4 bases from V and 1 base from J, leaving 14 bases between. The CDR3 loop spans 15 amino acids. CDR1 is MGHRA and CDR2 is YSYEKL in the germline V gene. The CDR3 spells CASSPGASGSYEQYF. The CDR3 region has the DNA TGCGCCAGCAGCCCAGGGGCTAGCGGATCCTACGAGCAGTACTTC.

Only one count was recorded for this clone. The chain joins TRBV10-2 to TRBJ2-7; D tentatively reads TRBD1 or TRBD2 (5 bases each). The CDR3 consists of 16 residues. Trimming removed 0 bases from V and 3 bases from J, with 15 bases in between. Germline V gene data show CDR1 as WSHSY and CDR2 as SAAADI. CDR3 sequence reads: CASSESSRDQSYEQYF. CDR3 nucleotides: TGCGCCAGCAGTGAGTCCAGCCGGGACCAGAGCTACGAGCAGTACTTC.

The chain carries TRBV27 and TRBJ2-2; 8 nucleotides match TRBD1. Germline CDR1 reads MNHEY; CDR2 reads SMNVEV (reference sequence). The CDR3 contains 15 residues. V gave up 5 bases and J gave up 1 base; unmatched junction bases: 3. The CDR3 DNA reads as TGTGCCAGCAGTAGGACAGGGTGGAACACCGGGGAGCTGTTTTTT. The encoded protein is CASSRTGWNTGELFF.